This record looks at one TCR beta chain sequence and its context. What it binds is unknown. These data belong to a study of CD8 T cells in ankylosing spondylitis. Study-wide results and limits: Blood of patients with ankylosing spondylitis appeared to be characterized by a TCR beta motif of eight highly homologous variants. Matched ankylosing spondylitis synovial fluid reportedly showed significant enrichment of disease-linked clones.

The CDR3 runs 13 residues. V lost 1 base and J lost 6, with 10 bases in between. Germline CDR1 and CDR2: SGHTA and FQGNSA. Researchers built TCR beta libraries using quantitative 5'-RACE with molecular barcodes. One entry per CDR3 protein results from TCRdb running MiXCR on the 5' RACE reads. In the table there are 300,000 to 350,000 distinct CDR3 sequences, around 21% of which are singletons. Sequencing was carried out using blood, either unsorted or a sorted T cell fraction (not recorded which). The chain recombines TRBV7-2 with TRBJ2-7; D not resolved. The TCR comes from a female donor with ankylosing spondylitis or in good health (not recorded which). CDR3 DNA sequence: TGTGCCAGCAGCTTAGATATGAACGCCGAGCAGTACTTC. Its protein product is CASSLDMNAEQYF.